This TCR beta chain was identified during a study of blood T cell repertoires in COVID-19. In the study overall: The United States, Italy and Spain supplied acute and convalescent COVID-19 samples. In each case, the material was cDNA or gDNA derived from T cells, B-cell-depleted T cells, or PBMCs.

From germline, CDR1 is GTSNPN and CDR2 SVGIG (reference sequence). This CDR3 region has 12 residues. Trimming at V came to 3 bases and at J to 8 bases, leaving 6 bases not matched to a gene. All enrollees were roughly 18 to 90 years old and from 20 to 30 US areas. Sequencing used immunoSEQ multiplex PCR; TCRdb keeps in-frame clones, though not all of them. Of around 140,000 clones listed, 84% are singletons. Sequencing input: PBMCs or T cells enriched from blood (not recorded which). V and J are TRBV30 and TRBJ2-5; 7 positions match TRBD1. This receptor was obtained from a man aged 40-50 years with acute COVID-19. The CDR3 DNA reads TGTGCCTGGAGAGGGGGCGCGTCCACCCAGTACTTC. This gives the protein CAWRGGASTQYF.